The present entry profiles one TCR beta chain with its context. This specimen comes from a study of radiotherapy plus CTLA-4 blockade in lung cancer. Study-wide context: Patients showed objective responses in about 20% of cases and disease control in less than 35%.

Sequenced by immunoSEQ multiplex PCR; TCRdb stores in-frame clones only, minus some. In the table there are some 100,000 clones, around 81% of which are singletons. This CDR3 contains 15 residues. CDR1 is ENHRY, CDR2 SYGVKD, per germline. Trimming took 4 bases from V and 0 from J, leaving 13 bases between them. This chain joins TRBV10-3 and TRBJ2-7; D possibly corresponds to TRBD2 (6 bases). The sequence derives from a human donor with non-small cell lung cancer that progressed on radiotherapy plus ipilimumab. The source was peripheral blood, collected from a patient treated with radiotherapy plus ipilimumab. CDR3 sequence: CAISGARGNSYEQYF. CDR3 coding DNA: TGTGCCATCAGTGGGGCTCGGGGGAACTCCTACGAGCAGTACTTC.